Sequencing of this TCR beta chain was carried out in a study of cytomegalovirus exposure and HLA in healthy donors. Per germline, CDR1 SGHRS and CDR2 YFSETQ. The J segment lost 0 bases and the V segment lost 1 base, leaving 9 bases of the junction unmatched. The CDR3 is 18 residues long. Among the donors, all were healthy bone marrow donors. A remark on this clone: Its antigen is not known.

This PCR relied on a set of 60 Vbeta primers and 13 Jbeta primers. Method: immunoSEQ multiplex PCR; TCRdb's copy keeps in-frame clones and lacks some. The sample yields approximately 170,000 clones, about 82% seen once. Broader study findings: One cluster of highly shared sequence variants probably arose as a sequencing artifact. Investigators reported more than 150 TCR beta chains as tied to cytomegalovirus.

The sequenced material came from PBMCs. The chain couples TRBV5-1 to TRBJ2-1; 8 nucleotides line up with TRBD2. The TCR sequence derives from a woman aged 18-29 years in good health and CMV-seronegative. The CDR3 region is CASSLTSGRSSSYNEQFF. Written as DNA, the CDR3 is TGCGCCAGCAGCTTGACTAGCGGAAGATCGAGCTCCTACAATGAGCAGTTCTTC.